The 14 T cell receptor beta chains below were found in one sample sequenced in a study of OX40 agonist ivuxolimab in advanced cancers. Data came from immunoSEQ multiplex PCR; TCRdb stores just in-frame clones and leaves some out. The repertoire consists of tens of thousands of clones, with approximately 82% occurring once and the leading ten covering about 25%. Source: CD4+ or CD8+ T cells sorted from blood, taken in a trial of the OX40 agonist ivuxolimab. The receptors here all came from an adult with an advanced solid tumor such as melanoma, head and neck, liver or kidney cancer.

This chain joins TRBV2 and TRBJ2-1; D gene unclear. The V end lost 4 bases, the J end lost 0 bases, and 13 bases lay between the germline ends. The CDR3 has 16 amino acids. CDR1 is SNHLY and CDR2 is FYNNEI in the germline V gene. In DNA, the CDR3 is TGTGCCAGCAGTGCCCCTGGACCGAACTCCTACAATGAGCAGTTCTTC. Translated: CASSAPGPNSYNEQFF.

V is TRBV4-1 and J is TRBJ2-2; 10 bases are a match to TRBD2. This CDR3 is built from 16 residues. V lost 5 bases to trimming and J lost 4 bases; unmatched junction nucleotides: 7. Germline V lookup: CDR1 MGHRA, CDR2 YSYEKL. The chain's CDR3 is CASSSSGSTGTGELFF. The CDR3, as DNA: TGCGCCAGCAGCTCTAGCGGGAGTACAGGCACCGGGGAGCTGTTTTTT.

The chain uses TRBV29-1 and TRBJ2-2; possibly TRBD2 for D (5 bases). The CDR3 covers 13 residues. Between the trimmed V and J ends, which lost 4 bases and 2 bases, there was a span of 8 bases. Per the germline V gene, CDR1 is SQVTM and CDR2 is ANQGSEA. The CDR3 DNA reads TGCAGCGTTGTGGAGGAAAACACCGGGGAGCTGTTTTTT. Its translation is CSVVEENTGELFF.

V and J are TRBV7-9 and TRBJ2-7; D is unclear. V dropped 4 bases and J dropped 0 bases, with 4 bases sitting between them. Germline CDR1 is SEHNR and CDR2 is FQNEAQ (reference sequence). This CDR3 is 12 amino acids long. This CDR3 is CASSSSSYEQYF. Here the CDR3 DNA reads TGTGCCAGCAGCTCGAGCTCCTACGAGCAGTACTTC.

The rearrangement uses TRBV28 and TRBJ2-1, with 13 bases aligning to TRBD2. The CDR3 runs 16 residues. V lost 5 bases to trimming and J lost 4 bases; unmatched junction nucleotides: 5. The germline gives CDR1 MDHEN, CDR2 SYDVKM. The CDR3 sequence: CASSPTSGGSYNEQFF. Written as DNA, the CDR3 is TGTGCCAGCAGTCCGACTAGCGGGGGGTCATACAATGAGCAGTTCTTC.

V and J are TRBV4-1 and TRBJ2-2; D uncertain. CDR1 MGHRA and CDR2 YSYEKL come from the germline V gene. V lost 6 bases and J lost 3, with 5 bases in between. This CDR3 is built from 12 residues. For the CDR3, the DNA is TGCGCCAGCAGTCCCGACACCGGGGAGCTGTTTTTT. Protein product: CASSPDTGELFF.

This clone is judged medium-sized (0.01 to 0.1%). V is TRBV27 and J is TRBJ1-6, with D tentatively TRBD1 (5 bases). The CDR3 has 16 residues. Trimming stripped 7 bases from V and 11 bases from J, with 24 bases between. Germline CDR1 is MNHEY and CDR2 is SMNVEV (reference sequence). The CDR3 bases are TGTGCCAGCACCCAGGGTAGCAGCCCACAATTTACACCCCTCCACTTT. It is translated as CASTQGSSPQFTPLHF.

The rearrangement links TRBV28 to TRBJ2-7, with 7 positions matching TRBD1. There are 16 residues in the CDR3. Trimming removed 5 bases from V and 2 bases from J; junction bases left unmatched: 12. Germline CDR1 reads MDHEN; CDR2 reads SYDVKM. For the CDR3, the DNA is TGTGCCAGCAGTCCCTCCGACAGGGCGCGGGCCTACGAGCAGTACTTC. Protein product: CASSPSDRARAYEQYF.

Within the sample, this clone is medium-sized (0.01 to 0.1%). Other DNA variants within this sample encode the same CDR3. This rearrangement joins TRBV29-1 to TRBJ2-1, with D maybe TRBD2 (6 bases). Trimming cost V 6 bases and J 7 bases, with 7 bases left between them. The CDR3 runs to 10 residues. Germline lookup yields CDR1 SQVTM and CDR2 ANQGSEA. DNA of the CDR3: TGCAGCGTGGCGGGGAATGAGCAGTTCTTC. Amino acid sequence: CSVAGNEQFF.

By its share, this clone is medium-sized. V and J are TRBV27 and TRBJ1-1, with TRBD1 matching over 7 bases. The V and J ends lost 7 bases and 7 bases, in that order; junction bases with no gene match: 12. The CDR3 consists of 14 residues. Germline lookup yields CDR1 MNHEY and CDR2 SMNVEV (reference sequence). DNA for the CDR3: TGTGCCAGCAAATACGCCGGGGGACAGTTTGAAGCTTTCTTT. Protein product: CASKYAGGQFEAFF.

The chain couples TRBV4-2 to TRBJ2-7, with D tentatively TRBD1 (6 bases). Trimming stripped 3 bases from V and 0 bases from J, with 9 bases between. CDR3 length equals 14 residues. CDR1 is LGHNA and CDR2 is YNFKEQ in the germline V gene. CDR3 in amino acids: CASSQGAGSYEQYF. The CDR3 DNA sequence: TGTGCCAGCAGCCAGGGGGCGGGCTCCTACGAGCAGTACTTC.

The chain has TRBV27 and TRBJ2-2, with no clear D. Per germline, CDR1 MNHEY and CDR2 SMNVEV (reference sequence). Trimming left V 4 bases short and J 5 bases short, with 5 bases between. The CDR3 totals 12 residues. In DNA form, the CDR3 reads TGTGCCAGCAGTTCGATAACCGGGGAGCTGTTTTTT. Amino acid sequence: CASSSITGELFF.

The sample holds one count of this clone. V gene TRBV7-4 combines with J gene TRBJ2-7; D tentatively reads TRBD1 or TRBD2 (5 bases each). Germline V gene lookup returns CDR1 SGHVT and CDR2 SQSDAQ. Trimming removed 4 bases at V and 6 bases at J, with 16 bases between. This CDR3 has 14 residues. CDR3 bases: TGTGCCAGCAGCTCGCCCGAGGGGTCTTGCGAGCAGTACTTC. Amino acids: CASSSPEGSCEQYF. Looking up the rest from reference TRBV7-4 and TRBJ2-7 gives the full variable domain: GAGVSQSPRYKVAKRGRDVALRCDSISGHVTLYWYRQTLGQGSEVLTYSQSDAQRDKSGRPSGRFSAERPERSVSTLKIQRTEQGDSAVYLCASSSPEGSCEQYFGPGTRLTVT.

The sample holds a few counts of this clone. The chain has TRBV6-1 and TRBJ2-7; D possibly corresponds to TRBD2 (6 bases). The germline V gene has CDR1 MNHNS and CDR2 SASEGT. The ends were cut back, 5 bases at V and 3 bases at J, with 14 bases in the middle. CDR3 length: 14 residues. This chain's CDR3 is CASSSLGLGYEQYF. The DNA of the CDR3 is TGTGCCAGCAGTTCTCTGGGACTTGGCTACGAGCAGTACTTC.